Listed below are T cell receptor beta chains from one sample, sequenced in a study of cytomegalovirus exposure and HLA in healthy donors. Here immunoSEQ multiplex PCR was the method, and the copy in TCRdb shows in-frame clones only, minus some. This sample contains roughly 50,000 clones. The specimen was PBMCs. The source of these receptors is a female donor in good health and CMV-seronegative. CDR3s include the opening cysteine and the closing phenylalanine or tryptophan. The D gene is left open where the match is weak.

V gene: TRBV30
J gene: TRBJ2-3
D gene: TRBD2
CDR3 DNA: TGTGCCTGGACTAGCGGGCTCAGGGATACGCAGTATTTT
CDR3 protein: CAWTSGLRDTQYF

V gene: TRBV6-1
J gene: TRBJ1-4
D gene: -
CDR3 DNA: TGTGCCAGCAGTGAGTCAGTTGCAACTAATGAAAAACTGTTTTTT
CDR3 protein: CASSESVATNEKLFF

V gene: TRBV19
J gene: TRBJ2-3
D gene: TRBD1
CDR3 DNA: TGTGCCAGTAGCTTCCGAGACACGGGACAGGGTCATCGCGCGCAGTATTTT
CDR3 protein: CASSFRDTGQGHRAQYF

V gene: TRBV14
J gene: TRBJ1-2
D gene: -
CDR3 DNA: TGTGCCAGCAGCCTTTCGTCGGGGGGTTACGATGGCTACACCTTC
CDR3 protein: CASSLSSGGYDGYTF

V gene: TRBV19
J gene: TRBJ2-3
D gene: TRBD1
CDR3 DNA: TGTGCCAGTAACGACAGGGGCACAGATACGCAGTATTTT
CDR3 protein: CASNDRGTDTQYF

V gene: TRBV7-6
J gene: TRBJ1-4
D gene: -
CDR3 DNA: TGTGCCAGCAGCTTAGTGCACAGCGGAAAAAAACTGTTTTTT
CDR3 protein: CASSLVHSGKKLFF

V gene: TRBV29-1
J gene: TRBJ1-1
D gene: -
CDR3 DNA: TGCAGCGTGTATGGGAGTCTGAACACTGAAGCTTTCTTT
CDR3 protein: CSVYGSLNTEAFF

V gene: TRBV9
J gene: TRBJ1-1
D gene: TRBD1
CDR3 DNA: TGTGCCAGCAGCGTAGGGGGGGGACAGGGGGCAAGGACTGAAGCTTTCTTT
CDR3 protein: CASSVGGGQGARTEAFF

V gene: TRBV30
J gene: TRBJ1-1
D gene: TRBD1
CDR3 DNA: TGTGCCTGGATAGGGCATAAAACCGGGACAGCGAACACTGAAGCTTTCTTT
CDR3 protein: CAWIGHKTGTANTEAFF

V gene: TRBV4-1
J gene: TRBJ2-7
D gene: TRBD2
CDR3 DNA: TGCGCCAGCAGTTTTTTGACTAGCGGGGTCTACGAGCAGTACTTC
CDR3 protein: CASSFLTSGVYEQYF

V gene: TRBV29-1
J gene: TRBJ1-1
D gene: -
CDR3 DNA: TGCAGCGTCGATAAAGGGGGGAACACTGAAGCTTTCTTT
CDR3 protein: CSVDKGGNTEAFF

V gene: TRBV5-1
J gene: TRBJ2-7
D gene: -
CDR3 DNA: TGCGCCAGCAGCCCAGTGGGGGCAGGATCGGTCTACGAGCAGTACTTC
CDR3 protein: CASSPVGAGSVYEQYF

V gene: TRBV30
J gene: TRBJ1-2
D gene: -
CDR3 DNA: TGTGCCTGGAGTACAGGGTTGGTTTATGGCTACACCTTC
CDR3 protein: CAWSTGLVYGYTF